One sample yielded the 18 T cell receptor beta chains listed below, sequenced in a study of blood T cell repertoires in COVID-19 (TCRdb year 2020). The library was prepared using the immunoSEQ multiplex PCR assay. TCRdb obtained this table from immuneACCESS and retained in-frame rearrangements with V and J assigned. These tables miss some clones; where compared with another copy, unresolved V genes account for less than half of the shortfall, and the remainder is unexplained. Across this sample there are about 98,000 clones, with over 70% seen only once. The ten largest clones take up roughly a quarter of the sample. Input material: peripheral blood. Receptors were obtained from a man between 65 and 85 years old with acute or convalescent COVID-19.

This clone has only a few counts. The chain joins TRBV27 to TRBJ2-5; maybe TRBD1 (6 bases). This CDR3 region has 14 residues. Germline CDR1 reads MNHEY; CDR2 reads SMNVEV (reference sequence). Trimming left V 0 bases short and J 4 bases short, with 9 bases between. The CDR3 sequence: CASSLSSRGETQYF. CDR3 sequence (DNA): TGTGCCAGCAGTTTATCGAGCAGGGGAGAGACCCAGTACTTC.

The V gene is TRBV9, the J gene TRBJ2-3, with 8 bases that match TRBD1. The CDR3 has 14 amino acids. Germline loops: CDR1 SGDLS, CDR2 YYNGEE. After removal of 7 bases from V and 0 bases from J, the junction contained 4 bases not matched to a gene. As DNA, the CDR3 is TGTGCCAGCGACAGGACAGGGAGCACAGATACGCAGTATTTT. This gives the protein CASDRTGSTDTQYF.

This clone was detected a few times. The chain recombines TRBV6-2 or TRBV6-3 with TRBJ2-7, with TRBD1 matching 12 bases. Germline loops: CDR1 MNHEY, CDR2 SVGEGT. CDR3 length: 15 residues. Unmatched junction bases numbered 2, after V lost 2 bases and J lost 3 bases. The DNA for the CDR3 is TGTGCCAGCAGTTACGGGGACAGGGGGCTCTACGAGCAGTACTTC. Its protein product is CASSYGDRGLYEQYF.

The chain is built from TRBV10-3 and TRBJ2-5; D is possibly TRBD2 (6 bases). The V end lost 4 bases, the J end lost 4 bases, and 13 bases lay between the germline ends. Germline CDR1 and CDR2: ENHRY and SYGVKD. The CDR3 has 14 residues. The CDR3 sequence is CAISGREARETQYF. Written as DNA, the CDR3 is TGTGCCATCAGTGGCAGGGAGGCCAGAGAGACCCAGTACTTC.

The V and J genes are TRBV4-2 and TRBJ2-1; D gene uncertain. The germline V gene has CDR1 LGHNA and CDR2 YNFKEQ. The CDR3 extends over 14 amino acids. V was clipped by 3 bases and J by 0 bases, with 6 bases between them. The CDR3 protein is CASSHSSSYNEQFF. Written as DNA, the CDR3 is TGTGCCAGCAGCCACTCGAGCTCCTACAATGAGCAGTTCTTC.

This clone was seen at least ten times. The gene calls are TRBV5-1 and TRBJ1-1; 9 bases are a match to TRBD1. Germline CDR1 reads SGHRS; CDR2 reads YFSETQ. V was clipped by 3 bases and J by 5 bases; unmatched bases: 8. The CDR3 covers 15 residues. The CDR3 bases are TGCGCCAGCAGCTCGATCCCGGGACAGGGAACTGAAGCTTTCTTT. Its translation is CASSSIPGQGTEAFF. The variable domain in full, with the rest retrieved from reference TRBV5-1 and TRBJ1-1, is KAGVTQTPRYLIKTRGQQVTLSCSPISGHRSVSWYQQTPGQGLQFLFEYFSETQRNKGNFPGRFSGRQFSNSRSEMNVSTLELGDSALYLCASSSIPGQGTEAFFGQGTRLTVV.

This CDR3 is CASRGGGYGYTF. Written as DNA, the CDR3 is TGTGCCAGCAGGGGGGGTGGCTATGGCTACACCTTC. J is TRBJ1-2 and V is TRBV12-3 or TRBV12-4, with D possibly being TRBD1 (5 bases). The CDR3 extends over 12 amino acids. V dropped 6 bases and J dropped 4 bases, with 9 bases sitting between them.

This clone was counted a single time. This chain connects TRBV7-2 to TRBJ1-1; 11 nucleotides align to TRBD1. CDR1 and CDR2 from the germline V gene are SGHTA and FQGNSA. The CDR3 runs to 14 residues. With 0 bases clipped from V and 10 bases from J, the junction kept 4 bases outside the gene matches. The CDR3 is CASSLADRGRGAFF. The DNA for the CDR3 is TGTGCCAGCAGCTTAGCGGACAGGGGGCGGGGAGCTTTCTTT. Variable domain in full (rest from reference TRBV7-2 and TRBJ1-1): GAGVSQSPSNKVTEKGKDVELRCDPISGHTALYWYRQSLGQGLEFLIYFQGNSAPDKSGLPSDRFSAERTGGSVSTLTIQRTQQEDSAVYLCASSLADRGRGAFFGQGTRLTVV.

The gene calls are TRBV6-6 and TRBJ1-1; 7 bases are a match to TRBD1. Germline V lookup: CDR1 MNHNY, CDR2 SVGAGI (reference sequence). V shed 6 bases and J 1 base; nucleotides not matched to a gene: 5. This CDR3 comprises 14 residues. CDR3 protein: CASRSGTANTEAFF. The CDR3 region has the DNA TGTGCCAGCAGATCCGGGACAGCGAACACTGAAGCTTTCTTT.

This clone came up a few times. The chain is built from TRBV27 and TRBJ2-3; 9 bases match TRBD2. Germline CDR1 MNHEY, CDR2 SMNVEV (reference sequence). The CDR3 is made up of 15 amino acids. Trimming removed 10 bases from V and 4 bases from J; junction bases left unmatched: 12. CDR3 sequence: CAKLAGEGCPDTQYF. CDR3 sequence (DNA): TGTGCCAAGTTAGCGGGAGAGGGTTGCCCAGATACGCAGTATTTT.

The chain uses TRBV13 and TRBJ2-5; D is undetermined. Per germline, CDR1 PRHDT and CDR2 FYEKMQ (reference sequence). The germline V and J ends were trimmed by 2 bases and 3 bases, with 4 bases remaining between them. The CDR3 is made up of 12 amino acids. The CDR3 coding sequence is TGTGCCAGCAGCTTACGGGAAGAGACCCAGTACTTC. It codes for CASSLREETQYF.

The chain joins TRBV28 to TRBJ1-6; 8 bases match TRBD1. CDR1 and CDR2 (germline): MDHEN, SYDVKM. V trimming: 6 bases; J trimming: 10 bases; junction bases outside the gene matches: 11. The CDR3 loop spans 15 amino acids. CDR3 in amino acids: CASRLTQGGFSPLHF. CDR3 nucleotides: TGTGCCAGCAGGCTTACACAGGGGGGGTTCTCACCCCTCCACTTT.

The rearrangement uses TRBV29-1 and TRBJ2-2; D not certain. The V end was cut by 6 bases, the J end by 0 bases, with 8 bases between. Germline CDR1 and CDR2: SQVTM and ANQGSEA. The CDR3 loop spans 13 amino acids. DNA for the CDR3: TGCAGCGTCTCTCACACGAACACCGGGGAGCTGTTTTTT. Translation gives CSVSHTNTGELFF.

This clone was picked up a small number of times. This chain uses TRBV12-3 or TRBV12-4 with TRBJ2-1, with 8 bases that match TRBD2. The V and J ends lost 8 bases and 8 bases, in that order; junction bases with no gene match: 2. This CDR3 comprises 11 residues. This CDR3 is CASLAGDEQFF. In nucleotides, the CDR3 is TGTGCCAGCCTAGCGGGTGATGAGCAGTTCTTC.

This chain uses TRBV5-6 with TRBJ2-1, with 11 bases identical to TRBD2. J gave up 6 bases and V 3 bases, and 8 bases lay outside the gene matches. This CDR3 spans 16 amino acids. Germline V lookup: CDR1 SGHDT, CDR2 YYEEEE. CDR3 sequence reads: CASSYGGLAGLNEQFF. The CDR3 region has the DNA TGTGCCAGCAGCTACGGAGGACTAGCGGGCCTCAATGAGCAGTTCTTC. The complete variable domain, with remaining parts taken from reference TRBV5-6 and TRBJ2-1, reads DAGVTQSPTHLIKTRGQQVTLRCSPKSGHDTVSWYQQALGQGPQFIFQYYEEEERQRGNFPDRFSGHQFPNYSSELNVNALLLGDSALYLCASSYGGLAGLNEQFFGPGTRLTVL.

The J gene is TRBJ1-6, the V gene TRBV7-2, with a possible D match to TRBD1 (5 bases). The CDR3 is 14 residues long. Trimming took 2 bases from V and 7 from J, leaving 9 bases between them. From germline, CDR1 is SGHTA and CDR2 FQGNSA. This CDR3 reads CASSLLGLNSPLHF. The CDR3 DNA sequence: TGTGCCAGCAGCTTATTGGGACTCAATTCACCCCTCCACTTT.

The chain employs TRBV7-2 and TRBJ2-2, with 7 bases identical to TRBD2. V dropped 7 bases and J dropped 4; count of bases not matched to a gene: 9. Germline assignment: CDR1 SGHTA and CDR2 FQGNSA. This CDR3 spans 15 amino acids. The CDR3, as DNA: TGTGCCAGCAAATGGGGGGGAGTCGGCACCGGGGAGCTGTTTTTT. It codes for CASKWGGVGTGELFF. Looking up the rest from reference TRBV7-2 and TRBJ2-2 gives the full variable domain: GAGVSQSPSNKVTEKGKDVELRCDPISGHTALYWYRQSLGQGLEFLIYFQGNSAPDKSGLPSDRFSAERTGGSVSTLTIQRTQQEDSAVYLCASKWGGVGTGELFFGEGSRLTVL.

CDR3 DNA: TGTGCCAGCAGTTTATCGTGGCCAGGGAACGAGCAGTACTTC. Its protein product is CASSLSWPGNEQYF. V usage is TRBV28 and J usage is TRBJ2-7; maybe TRBD1 (5 bases). The V gene lost 1 base and the J gene lost 5 bases, with 12 bases spanning the gap. The CDR3 is made up of 14 amino acids. Germline CDR1 is MDHEN and CDR2 is SYDVKM. Supplemented by reference TRBV28 and TRBJ2-7, the full variable domain reads DVKVTQSSRYLVKRTGEKVFLECVQDMDHENMFWYRQDPGLGLRLIYFSYDVKMKEKGDIPEGYSVSREKKERFSLILESASTNQTSMYLCASSLSWPGNEQYFGPGTRLTVT.